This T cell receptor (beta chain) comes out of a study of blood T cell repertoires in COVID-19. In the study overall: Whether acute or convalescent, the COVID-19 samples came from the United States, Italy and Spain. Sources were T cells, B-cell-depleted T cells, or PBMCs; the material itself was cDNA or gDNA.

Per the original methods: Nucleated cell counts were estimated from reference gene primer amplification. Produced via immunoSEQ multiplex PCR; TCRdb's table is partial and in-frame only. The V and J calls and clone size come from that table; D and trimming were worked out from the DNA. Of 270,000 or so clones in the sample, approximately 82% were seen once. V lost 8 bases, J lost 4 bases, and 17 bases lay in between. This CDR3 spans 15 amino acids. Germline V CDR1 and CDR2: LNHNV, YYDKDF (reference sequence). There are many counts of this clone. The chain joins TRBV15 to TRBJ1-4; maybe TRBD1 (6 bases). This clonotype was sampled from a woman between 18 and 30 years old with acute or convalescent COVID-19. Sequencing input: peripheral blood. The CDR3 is CATAVGQGNNEKLFF. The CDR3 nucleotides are TGTGCCACCGCAGTCGGTCAGGGGAATAATGAAAAACTGTTTTTT.